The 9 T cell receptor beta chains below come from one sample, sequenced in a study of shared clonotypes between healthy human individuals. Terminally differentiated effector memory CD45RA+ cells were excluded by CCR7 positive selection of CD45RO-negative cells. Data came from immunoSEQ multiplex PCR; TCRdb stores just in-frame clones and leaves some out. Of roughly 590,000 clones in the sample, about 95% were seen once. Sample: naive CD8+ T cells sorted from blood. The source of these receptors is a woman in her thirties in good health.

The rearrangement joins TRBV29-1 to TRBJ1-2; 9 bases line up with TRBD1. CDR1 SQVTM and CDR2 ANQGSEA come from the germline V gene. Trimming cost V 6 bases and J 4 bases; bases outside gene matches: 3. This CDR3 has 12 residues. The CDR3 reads CSVGGQGYGYTF. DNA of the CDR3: TGCAGCGTCGGGGGACAGGGCTATGGCTACACCTTC. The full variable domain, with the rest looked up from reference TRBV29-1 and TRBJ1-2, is SAVISQKPSRDICQRGTSLTIQCQVDSQVTMMFWYRQQPGQSLTLIATANQGSEATYESGFVIDKFPISRPNLTFSTLTVSNMSPEDSSIYLCSVGGQGYGYTFGSGTRLTVV.

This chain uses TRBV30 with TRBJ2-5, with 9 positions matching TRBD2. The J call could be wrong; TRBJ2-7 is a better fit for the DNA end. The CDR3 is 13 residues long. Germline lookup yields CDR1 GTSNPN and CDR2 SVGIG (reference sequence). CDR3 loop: CAWRASGTYEQYF. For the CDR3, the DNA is TGTGCCTGGAGGGCTAGCGGGACCTACGAGCAGTACTTC.

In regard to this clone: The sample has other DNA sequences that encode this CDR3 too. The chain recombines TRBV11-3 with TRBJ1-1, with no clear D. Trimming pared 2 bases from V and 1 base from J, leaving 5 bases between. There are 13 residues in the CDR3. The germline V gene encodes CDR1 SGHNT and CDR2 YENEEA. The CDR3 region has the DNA TGTGCCAGCAGCTTAACACAGAACACTGAAGCTTTCTTT. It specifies CASSLTQNTEAFF.

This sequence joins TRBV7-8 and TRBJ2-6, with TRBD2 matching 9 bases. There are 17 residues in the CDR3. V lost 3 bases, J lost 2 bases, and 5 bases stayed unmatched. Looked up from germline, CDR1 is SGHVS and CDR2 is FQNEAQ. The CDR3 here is CASSFRGGRAGANVLTF. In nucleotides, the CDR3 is TGTGCCAGCAGCTTTCGTGGCGGGAGGGCTGGGGCCAACGTCCTGACTTTC.

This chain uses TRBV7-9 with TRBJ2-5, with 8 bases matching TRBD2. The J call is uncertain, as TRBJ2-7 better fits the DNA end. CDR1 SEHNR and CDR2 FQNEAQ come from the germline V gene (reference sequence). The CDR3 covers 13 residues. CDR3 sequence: CASSLKREYEQYF. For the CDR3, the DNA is TGTGCCAGCAGCTTGAAGCGGGAGTACGAGCAGTACTTC.

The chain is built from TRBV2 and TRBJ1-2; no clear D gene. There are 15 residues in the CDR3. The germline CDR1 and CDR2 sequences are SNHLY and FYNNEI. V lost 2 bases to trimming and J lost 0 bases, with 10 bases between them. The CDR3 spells CASSEWSTSNYGYTF. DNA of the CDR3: TGTGCCAGCAGTGAATGGAGCACTTCTAACTATGGCTACACCTTC.

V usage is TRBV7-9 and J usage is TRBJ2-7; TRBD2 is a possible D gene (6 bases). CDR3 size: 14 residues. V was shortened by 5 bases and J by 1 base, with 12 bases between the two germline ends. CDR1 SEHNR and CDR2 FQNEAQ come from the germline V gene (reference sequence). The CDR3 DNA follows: TGTGCCAGCAGCGCCCCGGGACTTTCCTACGAGCAGTACTTC. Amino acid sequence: CASSAPGLSYEQYF.

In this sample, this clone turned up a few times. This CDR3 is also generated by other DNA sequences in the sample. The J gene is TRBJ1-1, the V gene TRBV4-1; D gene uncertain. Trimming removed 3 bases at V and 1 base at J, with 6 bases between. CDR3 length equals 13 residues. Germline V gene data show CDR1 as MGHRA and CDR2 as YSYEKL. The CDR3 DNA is TGCGCCAGCAGCCAGAGACAGAACACTGAAGCTTTCTTT. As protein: CASSQRQNTEAFF.

CDR3 region: CASSPDWAYEQYF. The CDR3 nucleotides read TGTGCCAGCAGTCCCGACTGGGCCTACGAGCAGTACTTC. The chain combines TRBV28 with TRBJ2-5; D is unclear. The J call is uncertain, as TRBJ2-7 better fits the DNA end. Germline loops: CDR1 MDHEN, CDR2 SYDVKM. This CDR3 is 13 amino acids long.